This T cell receptor (beta chain) is from a study of Ad26.COV2.S vaccination and SARS-CoV-2 variants. The CDR3 contains 11 residues. Germline CDR1 SGHAT, CDR2 FQDESV (reference sequence). V lost 7 bases and J lost 4, with 4 bases in between. Treatment of the sample: some 19 received Ad26.COV2.S at low or high dose, single or two shots; several received placebo; per-sample allocation not given. Day 63 following the first vaccine or placebo injection was when the samples were taken. Clones were read by immunoSEQ multiplex PCR, and TCRdb kept only the in-frame ones, dropping some. This sample has 400,000 to 500,000 clones, with 85% to 90% found just once.

The rearrangement links TRBV11-1 to TRBJ2-2, with D unresolved. The sample in question was peripheral blood, obtained in a trial of Ad26.COV2.S vaccine versus placebo. This TCR came from a person aged 18-60 years who received the Ad26.COV2.S COVID-19 vaccine or a placebo. CDR3 in DNA: TGTGCCAGCACTATCACCGGGGAGCTGTTTTTT. Translating it yields CASTITGELFF.